The 16 T cell receptor beta chains given below trace back to one sample, sequenced in a study of blood T cells in healthy people across ages. Alongside a J-beta primer mix, a sample-barcoded 5' primer served in a second PCR lasting roughly 6 to 11 cycles. TCRdb processed the 5' RACE reads anew with MiXCR; each CDR3 protein has one entry. Counted here are some 760,000 distinct CDR3 sequences, 25% occurring once; the ten biggest clones make up roughly a tenth. The data were also submitted as part of a second study, on T cells of mothers and their children.

Sequences were obtained from blood. All receptors come from a boy between 5 and 17 years old in good health.

The J gene is TRBJ2-1, the V gene TRBV7-2; D gene unclear. CDR1 is SGHTA, CDR2 FQGNSA, per germline. V was clipped by 1 base and J by 13 bases, with 14 bases between them. CDR3 size: 13 residues. CDR3 loop: CASSLDSKPGQFF. CDR3 nucleotides: TGTGCCAGCAGCTTAGATAGCAAGCCGGGCCAGTTCTTC.

The gene calls are TRBV6-5 and TRBJ1-1, with D maybe TRBD1 (6 bases). V lost 2 bases, J lost 2 bases, and 12 bases lay in between. CDR1 is MNHEY and CDR2 is SVGAGI in the germline V gene. The CDR3 contains 15 residues. This CDR3 reads CASSYEGQSNTEAFF. The DNA of the CDR3 is TGTGCCAGCAGTTACGAAGGACAGAGTAACACTGAAGCTTTCTTT.

To note about this clonotype: The junction departs from the called germline gene at one end, perhaps through a read error. V gene TRBV10-3 combines with J gene TRBJ2-2, with D perhaps TRBD1 or TRBD2 (5 bases each). The CDR3 extends over 15 amino acids. CDR1 and CDR2 (germline): ENHRY, SYGVKD. CDR3 in DNA: TGCGCCGCGGAGTCAGGGACGGCAGGATTCGGGGAGCTGTTTTTT. The encoded protein is CAAESGTAGFGELFF.

The chain uses TRBV29-1 and TRBJ2-7, with 9 bases matching TRBD1. After removal of 3 bases from V and 4 bases from J, the junction contained 16 bases not matched to a gene. The CDR3 contains 17 residues. Germline V CDR1 and CDR2: SQVTM, ANQGSEA. CDR3 DNA sequence: TGCAGCGTTGAGGACAGGGGACCTGATTTAAGCTCGTACGAGCAGTACTTC. Its translation: CSVEDRGPDLSSYEQYF.

This clonotype has only a few counts. CDR3 protein: CASSQRQGSYNEQFF. The CDR3 nucleotides read TGTGCCAGCAGCCAAAGGCAGGGTAGCTACAATGAGCAGTTCTTC. The chain combines TRBV3-1 with TRBJ2-1, with a possible D match to TRBD1 (5 bases). CDR1 is LGHDT and CDR2 is YNNKEL in the germline V gene (reference sequence). The length of the CDR3 is 15 residues. Trimming took 2 bases from V and 3 from J, leaving 11 bases between them.

This clonotype was found a few times. The chain combines TRBV9 with TRBJ1-2; 9 bases match TRBD1. Per germline, CDR1 SGDLS and CDR2 YYNGEE. The V gene end was trimmed by 4 bases and the J gene end by 6 bases; junction bases not matched to a gene: 10. CDR3 size: 15 residues. The CDR3 loop is CASSPGDRVYDGYTF. CDR3 bases: TGTGCCAGCAGCCCCGGGGACAGGGTGTACGATGGCTACACCTTC.

J is TRBJ1-1 and V is TRBV7-2; 7 nucleotides agree with TRBD1. Germline CDR1 reads SGHTA; CDR2 reads FQGNSA. The CDR3 loop spans 14 amino acids. Germline trimming cut 1 base from V and 4 bases from J; bases unmatched to any gene: 3. The CDR3 DNA follows: TGTGCCAGCAGCTTAGAGGGGGCGGTCACTGAAGCTTTCTTT. It is translated as CASSLEGAVTEAFF.

The gene calls are TRBV7-3 and TRBJ2-5, with D perhaps matching TRBD2 (7 bases). CDR3 length: 17 amino acids. The ends were cut back, 1 base at V and 2 bases at J, with 17 bases in the middle. Germline CDR1 SGHTA, CDR2 FQGTGA. The CDR3 coding sequence is TGTGCCAGCAGCTTAAGTGGGGGGGGGCTGGGACAAGAGACCCAGTACTTC. It is translated as CASSLSGGGLGQETQYF.

The genes are TRBV12-3 or TRBV12-4 and TRBJ2-3; a weak D match, TRBD1 (6 bases). The V end was cut by 8 bases, the J end by 9 bases, with 9 bases between. The CDR3 is 10 amino acids. CDR3 sequence (DNA): TGTGCCAGCGCTAGGGGGACGCAGTATTTT. It encodes CASARGTQYF.

V gene TRBV20-1 combines with J gene TRBJ2-3, with D hard to call. The V gene lost 3 bases and the J gene lost 6 bases, with 10 bases spanning the gap. CDR3 size: 12 residues. Per the germline V gene, CDR1 is DFQATT and CDR2 is SNEGSKA (reference sequence). CDR3 bases: TGCAGTGCTAGCCCAGCCTCGGATACGCAGTATTTT. Amino acid sequence: CSASPASDTQYF.

The chain employs TRBV27 and TRBJ2-1; D not resolved. Trimming shortened V by 5 bases and J by 4 bases, and 15 bases separated the two germline ends. Germline CDR1 MNHEY, CDR2 SMNVEV (reference sequence). The CDR3 runs 15 residues. The CDR3 DNA is TGTGCCAGCAGTCTCGAGTTAGCTTCGTACAATGAGCAGTTCTTC. As protein: CASSLELASYNEQFF.

The V call is TRBV6-5, the J call TRBJ1-3; tentatively, D is TRBD1 (5 bases). The CDR3 is made up of 16 amino acids. Trimming removed 0 bases at V and 0 bases at J, with 9 bases between. The V gene's germline CDR1 is MNHEY and CDR2 SVGAGI. In DNA, the CDR3 is TGTGCCAGCAGTTACTCGGCCAGGGACTCTGGAAACACCATATATTTT. Encoded protein: CASSYSARDSGNTIYF.

The V gene is TRBV12-3 or TRBV12-4, the J gene TRBJ2-1; D is ambiguous. This CDR3 region has 13 residues. Trimming removed 7 bases from V and 0 bases from J, with 7 bases in between. The CDR3 DNA reads as TGTGCCAGCAAGGTTAGCTCCTACAATGAGCAGTTCTTC. Its translation: CASKVSSYNEQFF.

The sample holds many counts of this clonotype. V is TRBV12-3 or TRBV12-4 and J is TRBJ1-6; D is perhaps TRBD1 (6 bases). This CDR3 is built from 12 residues. The germline V and J ends were trimmed by 5 bases and 14 bases, with 13 bases remaining between them. The CDR3 reads CASSAQGVALHF. The CDR3 DNA is TGTGCCAGCAGTGCACAGGGCGTAGCCCTCCACTTT.

As regards this clonotype: One end of the junction varies from germline; a read error may be responsible. This chain links TRBV7-2 with TRBJ2-5; maybe TRBD1 (6 bases). The CDR3 spans 14 residues. Germline V gives CDR1 SGHTA, CDR2 FQGNSA. CDR3 in amino acids: CASSLRQDSRTQYF. The CDR3 nucleotides are TGCGCCAGCAGCCTTCGACAGGACAGTAGGACCCAGTACTTC. The variable domain in full, with the rest retrieved from reference TRBV7-2 and TRBJ2-5, is GAGVSQSPSNKVTEKGKDVELRCDPISGHTALYWYRQSLGQGLEFLIYFQGNSAPDKSGLPSDRFSAERTGGSVSTLTIQRTQQEDSAVYLCASSLRQDSRTQYFGPGTRLLVL.

In its sample, this clonotype was seen a few times. J is TRBJ2-1 and V is TRBV9; 8 nucleotides agree with TRBD1. Germline-derived CDR1 and CDR2 are SGDLS and YYNGEE. The length of the CDR3 is 16 residues. Trimming took 2 bases from V and 6 from J; bases not matched to a gene: 10. DNA for the CDR3: TGTGCCAGCAGCGTTTACCAGGGGGCCGAGGTCAATGAGCAGTTCTTC. Translated: CASSVYQGAEVNEQFF. Supplemented by reference TRBV9 and TRBJ2-1, the full variable domain reads DSGVTQTPKHLITATGQRVTLRCSPRSGDLSVYWYQQSLDQGLQFLIQYYNGEERAKGNILERFSAQQFPDLHSELNLSSLELGDSALYFCASSVYQGAEVNEQFFGPGTRLTVL.